Below, 15 T cell receptor beta chains from the same sample are listed, as sequenced in a study of blood T cells in healthy people across ages. For the second PCR, which ran for about 6 to 11 cycles, a sample-barcoded 5' primer and a J-beta primer mix were used. A single record per CDR3 protein comes from TCRdb applying MiXCR to the 5' RACE reads. The data contain fewer than 2,000,000 distinct CDR3 sequences, roughly two fifths of them singletons. Sequencing was done on a sample of blood. These receptor sequences come from a human donor in good health.

The chain joins TRBV28 to TRBJ2-5, with TRBD1 matching 9 bases. CDR1 is MDHEN, CDR2 SYDVKM, per germline. Trimming at V came to 5 bases and at J to 11 bases, leaving 9 bases not matched to a gene. This CDR3 comprises 13 residues. The CDR3 is CASSNRGPEEQYF. CDR3 in DNA: TGTGCCAGCAGTAACAGGGGGCCGGAAGAGCAGTACTTC.

The rearrangement uses TRBV5-1 and TRBJ1-2; 8 positions agree with TRBD1. The CDR3 spans 17 residues. The ends lost 1 base at V and 3 bases at J; junction bases unmatched: 11. Germline loops: CDR1 SGHRS, CDR2 YFSETQ. The CDR3 nucleotides read TGCGCCAGCAGCTTGTTGCGACGATCGACAGGGGACTATGGCTACACCTTC. Its protein is CASSLLRRSTGDYGYTF.

In its sample, this clonotype was seen a few times. The CDR3 reads CASSLLKSSGANVLTF. DNA for the CDR3: TGTGCCAGCAGCCTGCTCAAGAGCTCTGGGGCCAACGTCCTGACTTTC. The V call is TRBV13, the J call TRBJ2-6; D is uncertain. V was pared by 5 bases and J by 0 bases, with 11 bases between. CDR3 length: 16 amino acids. The V gene's germline CDR1 is PRHDT and CDR2 FYEKMQ (reference sequence).

In its sample, this clonotype was seen a few times. V is TRBV20-1 and J is TRBJ2-5, with 8 bases aligning to TRBD2. CDR1 DFQATT and CDR2 SNEGSKA come from the germline V gene (reference sequence). Trimming removed 5 bases from V and 2 bases from J; junction bases left unmatched: 10. The CDR3 totals 15 residues. In nucleotides, the CDR3 is TGCAGTGCTTTCCGGACGGGGGGGATACAAGAGACCCAGTACTTC. Encoded protein: CSAFRTGGIQETQYF.

This clonotype was found a few times. V usage is TRBV7-9 and J usage is TRBJ2-1, with 8 bases lining up with TRBD1. This CDR3 has 15 amino acids. Trimming took 5 bases from V and 9 from J; bases not matched to a gene: 12. Germline V lookup: CDR1 SEHNR, CDR2 FQNEAQ (reference sequence). CDR3 sequence: CASSERQGIWSEQFF. The DNA of the CDR3 is TGTGCCAGCAGCGAACGACAGGGGATATGGAGTGAGCAGTTCTTC.

This chain connects TRBV20-1 to TRBJ1-5; D is perhaps TRBD1 (5 bases). V was trimmed by 7 bases and J by 5 bases, leaving 12 bases between them. Germline loops: CDR1 DFQATT, CDR2 SNEGSKA (reference sequence). This CDR3 has 12 residues. The CDR3 DNA reads as TGCAGTGGGGGGGGATATGATCAGCCCCAGCATTTT. Translated, it gives CSGGGYDQPQHF.

This chain links TRBV2 with TRBJ2-3; 10 bases are a match to TRBD2. Germline V gene sequence: CDR1 SNHLY, CDR2 FYNNEI. The CDR3 runs to 17 residues. V lost 7 bases and J lost 1; bases outside the gene matches: 11. CDR3 bases: TGTGCCAGCAACCCCTTTAGCGGGGGGAGGGGCACAGATACGCAGTATTTT. Its protein product is CASNPFSGGRGTDTQYF. The entire variable domain, with the rest obtained from reference TRBV2 and TRBJ2-3, is as follows: EPEVTQTPSHQVTQMGQEVILRCVPISNHLYFYWYRQILGQKVEFLVSFYNNEISEKSEIFDDQFSVERPDGSNFTLKIRSTKLEDSAMYFCASNPFSGGRGTDTQYFGPGTRLTVL.

This chain connects TRBV20-1 to TRBJ2-2; perhaps D is TRBD1 or TRBD2 (5 bases each). The germline gives CDR1 DFQATT, CDR2 SNEGSKA (reference sequence). The V and J ends lost 3 bases and 6 bases respectively, with 20 bases between them. The CDR3 runs 16 residues. The CDR3 bases are TGCAGTGCTAGGAAAACGGGACCCTGGGGTCCCGGGGAGCTGTTTTTT. Translation: CSARKTGPWGPGELFF.

This clonotype was counted many times. The junction and the germline gene differ at one end; a read error may be behind it. V is TRBV9 and J is TRBJ2-5; D may be TRBD1 (5 bases). This CDR3 contains 14 residues. Germline lookup yields CDR1 SGDLS and CDR2 YYNGEE. CDR3: CASSVEQAQGTQYF. The CDR3 region has the DNA TGTGCCAGCAGCGTAGAACAGGCCCAAGGGACCCAGTACTTC.

In its sample, this clonotype was seen many times. CDR3 coding DNA: TGTGCCAGCTCACAGGGGGGGAGTGAGCAGTTCTTC. Residues: CASSQGGSEQFF. This rearrangement joins TRBV6-4 to TRBJ2-1; maybe TRBD1 (8 bases). With 8 bases removed from V and 9 bases from J, the gap between germline ends came to 14 bases. The CDR3 has 12 residues. Germline-derived CDR1 and CDR2 are MRHNA and SNTAGT.

As concerns this clonotype: Mismatch with germline at one junction end may stem from a read error. The chain carries TRBV2 and TRBJ2-3, with TRBD2 matching 8 bases. The CDR3 contains 17 residues. In germline, CDR1 is SNHLY, CDR2 FYNNEI. This chain's CDR3 is CAGSATPSGRYTDTQYF. CDR3 sequence (DNA): TGTGCCGGCAGTGCGACCCCTAGCGGGCGATACACAGATACGCAGTATTTT.

The J gene is TRBJ1-1, the V gene TRBV29-1; D is ambiguous. Per germline, CDR1 SQVTM and CDR2 ANQGSEA. The V and J ends lost 5 bases and 1 base respectively, with 8 bases between them. CDR3 length equals 12 residues. Here the CDR3 reads CSVYFGNTEAFF. The CDR3 DNA sequence: TGCAGCGTTTATTTCGGGAACACTGAAGCTTTCTTT.

This chain uses TRBV5-5 with TRBJ2-2, with D uncertain. The CDR3 contains 14 residues. Between the trimmed V and J ends, which lost 4 bases and 2 bases, there was a span of 9 bases. Germline lookup yields CDR1 SGHKS and CDR2 YYEKEE (reference sequence). CDR3 sequence: CASSQIVNTGELFF. CDR3 nucleotide sequence: TGTGCCAGCAGCCAAATCGTTAACACCGGGGAGCTGTTTTTT.

The CDR3 spells CASRARQGPYEQYF. CDR3 in DNA: TGTGCCAGCAGGGCCAGACAGGGACCCTACGAGCAGTACTTC. The genes are TRBV2 and TRBJ2-7; 7 bases line up with TRBD1. Per the germline V gene, CDR1 is SNHLY and CDR2 is FYNNEI. V was clipped by 6 bases and J by 2 bases; unmatched bases: 7. The length of the CDR3 is 14 residues.

V usage is TRBV14 and J usage is TRBJ2-2; no clear D gene. Germline CDR1 is SGHDN and CDR2 is FVKESK. Between the trimmed V and J ends, which lost 5 bases and 3 bases, there was a span of 10 bases. The CDR3 loop spans 14 amino acids. CDR3 DNA sequence: TGTGCCAGCAGCAAGCAGCCTCACACCGGGGAGCTGTTTTTT. As protein: CASSKQPHTGELFF.